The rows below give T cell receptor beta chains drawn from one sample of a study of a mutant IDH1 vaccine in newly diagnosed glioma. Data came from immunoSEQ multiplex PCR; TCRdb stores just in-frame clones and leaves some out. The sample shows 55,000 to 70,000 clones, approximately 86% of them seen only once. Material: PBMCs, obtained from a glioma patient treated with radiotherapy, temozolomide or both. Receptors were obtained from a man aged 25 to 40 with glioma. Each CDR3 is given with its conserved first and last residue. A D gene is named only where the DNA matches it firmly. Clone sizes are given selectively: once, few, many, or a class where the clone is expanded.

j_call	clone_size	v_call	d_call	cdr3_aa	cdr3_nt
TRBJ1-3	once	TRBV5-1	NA	CASSSPGSGNTIYF	TGCGCCAGCAGCTCCCCCGGGTCTGGAAACACCATATATTTT
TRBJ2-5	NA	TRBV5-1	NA	CASRLEETQYF	TGCGCCAGCCGTTTAGAAGAGACCCAGTACTTC
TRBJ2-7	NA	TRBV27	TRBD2	CASGRLAGGYEQYF	TGTGCCAGCGGTCGACTAGCGGGGGGCTACGAGCAGTACTTC
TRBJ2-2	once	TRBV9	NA	CASSGRQTGELFF	TGTGCCAGCAGCGGTCGGCAAACCGGGGAGCTGTTTTTT
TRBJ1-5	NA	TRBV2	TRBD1	CASTQGGNQPQHF	TGTGCCAGCACTCAGGGGGGCAATCAGCCCCAGCATTTT
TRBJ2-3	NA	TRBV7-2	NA	CASSFLTGSMHTDTQYF	TGTGCCAGCAGCTTTCTGACAGGTTCGATGCACACAGATACGCAGTATTTT
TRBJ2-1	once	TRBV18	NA	CASSPGLNNEQFF	TGTGCCAGCTCACCCGGACTGAACAATGAGCAGTTCTTC
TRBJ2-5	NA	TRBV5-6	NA	CASTLQGWETQYF	TGTGCCAGCACTTTACAGGGTTGGGAGACCCAGTACTTC
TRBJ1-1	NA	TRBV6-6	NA	CASRHAGNTEAFF	TGTGCCAGCAGACACGCGGGAAACACTGAAGCTTTCTTT
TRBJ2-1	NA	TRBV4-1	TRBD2	CASSQHLAGVYNEQFF	TGCGCCAGCAGCCAACATCTAGCGGGGGTCTACAATGAGCAGTTCTTC
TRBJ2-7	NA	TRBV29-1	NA	CSVVLGSAVYEQYF	TGCAGCGTTGTCCTAGGGTCAGCAGTCTACGAGCAGTACTTC
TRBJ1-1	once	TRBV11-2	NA	CASSRTAREAFF	TGTGCCAGCAGCCGGACCGCGCGTGAAGCTTTCTTT
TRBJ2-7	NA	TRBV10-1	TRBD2	CASSLEGTILSNEQYF	TGCGCCAGCAGCCTAGAAGGGACTATCTTGAGTAACGAGCAGTACTTC
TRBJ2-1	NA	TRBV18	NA	CASSPRYRGLSSYNEQFF	TGTGCCAGCTCACCACGTTACAGGGGACTCAGCTCCTACAATGAGCAGTTCTTC
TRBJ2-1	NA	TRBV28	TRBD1	CASSRTGAKGNEQFF	TGTGCCAGCAGTCGGACAGGGGCCAAGGGGAATGAGCAGTTCTTC
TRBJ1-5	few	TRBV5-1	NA	CASSEGPNQPQHF	TGCGCCAGCAGCGAGGGACCCAATCAGCCCCAGCATTTT
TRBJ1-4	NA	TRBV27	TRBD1	CASSVRQGTNEKLFF	TGTGCCAGCAGTGTCCGACAGGGGACGAATGAAAAACTGTTTTTT
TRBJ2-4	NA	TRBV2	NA	CASSERAGPYEF	TGTGCCAGCAGTGAAAGGGCTGGGCCTTATGAGTTC
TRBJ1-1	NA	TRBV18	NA	CASSPLGAGQNTEAFF	TGTGCCAGCTCACCACTTGGAGCAGGACAGAACACTGAAGCTTTCTTT
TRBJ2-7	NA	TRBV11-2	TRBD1	CASSLTGGTYEQYF	TGTGCCAGCAGCCTGACAGGGGGCACCTACGAGCAGTACTTC
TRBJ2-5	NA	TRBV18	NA	CASSPQVQETQYF	TGTGCCAGCTCACCTCAGGTTCAGGAGACCCAGTACTTC
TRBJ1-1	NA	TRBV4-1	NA	CASSQDPGENTEAFF	TGCGCCAGCAGCCAAGATCCCGGGGAGAACACTGAAGCTTTCTTT
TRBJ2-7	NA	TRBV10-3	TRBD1	CAISEERDRGDEQYF	TGTGCCATCAGTGAGGAACGGGACAGGGGGGATGAGCAGTACTTC
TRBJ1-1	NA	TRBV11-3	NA	CASSLTGHNGEAFF	TGTGCCAGCAGCTTGACCGGCCATAATGGGGAAGCTTTCTTT
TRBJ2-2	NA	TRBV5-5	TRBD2	CASSLHMAGGPGELFF	TGTGCCAGCAGCTTGCATATGGCGGGGGGGCCCGGGGAGCTGTTTTTT
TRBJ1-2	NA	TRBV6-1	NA	CASRALGYGYTF	TGTGCCAGCAGAGCCTTAGGGTATGGCTACACCTTC
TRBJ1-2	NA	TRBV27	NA	CASRTGLRDGYTF	TGTGCCAGCAGGACGGGGTTGAGGGATGGCTACACCTTC
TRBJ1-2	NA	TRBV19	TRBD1	CAIKPGQENYGYTF	TGTGCCATCAAGCCTGGACAGGAGAACTATGGCTACACCTTC
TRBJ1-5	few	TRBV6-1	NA	CASSDDYSNQPQHF	TGTGCCAGCAGTGACGATTATAGCAATCAGCCCCAGCATTTT
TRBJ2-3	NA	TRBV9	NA	CASSVELHTDTQYF	TGTGCCAGCAGCGTAGAACTCCACACAGATACGCAGTATTTT
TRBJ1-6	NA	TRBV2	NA	CATRSGGSYNSPLHF	TGTGCCACCCGGTCTGGGGGTTCCTATAATTCACCCCTCCACTTT
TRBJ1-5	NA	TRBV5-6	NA	CASSRRGAPSNQPQHF	TGTGCCAGCAGCCGGCGGGGAGCACCAAGCAATCAGCCCCAGCATTTT
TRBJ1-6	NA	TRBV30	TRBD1	CAWSVGTGNSPLHF	TGTGCCTGGAGTGTGGGGACAGGGAATTCACCCCTCCACTTT
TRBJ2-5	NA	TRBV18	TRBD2	CASSPASGGARTQYF	TGTGCCAGCTCACCAGCTAGCGGGGGGGCTCGGACCCAGTACTTC
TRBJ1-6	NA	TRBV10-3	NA	CAISAVGDSPLHF	TGTGCCATCAGTGCAGTGGGGGATTCACCCCTCCACTTT
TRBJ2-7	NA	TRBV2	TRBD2	CASSPGGGSEQYF	TGTGCCAGCAGCCCCGGCGGGGGGTCGGAGCAGTACTTC
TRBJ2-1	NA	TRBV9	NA	CASSEGGGTANEQFF	TGTGCCAGCAGCGAGGGCGGAGGGACCGCGAATGAGCAGTTCTTC
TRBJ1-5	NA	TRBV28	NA	CASSLLSGAGQPQHF	TGTGCCAGCAGTTTATTGTCGGGGGCAGGTCAGCCCCAGCATTTT
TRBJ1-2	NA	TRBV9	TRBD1	CASSVTTGIYGYTF	TGTGCCAGCAGCGTAACGACAGGGATCTATGGCTACACCTTC
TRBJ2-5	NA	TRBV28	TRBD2	CASSRERGGRETQYF	TGTGCCAGCAGTCGAGAGCGGGGGGGCCGGGAGACCCAGTACTTC
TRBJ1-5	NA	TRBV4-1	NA	CATSSATSNQPQHF	TGCGCCACCTCCTCGGCGACGAGCAATCAGCCCCAGCATTTT
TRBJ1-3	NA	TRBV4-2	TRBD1	CASSRPGTVSGNTIYF	TGTGCCAGCAGCCGGCCCGGGACAGTCTCTGGAAACACCATATATTTT
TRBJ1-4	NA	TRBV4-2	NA	CASSQDLGQTNEKLFF	TGTGCCAGCAGCCAAGATCTGGGGCAAACTAATGAAAAACTGTTTTTT
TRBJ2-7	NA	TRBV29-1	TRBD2	CSAHGTSVYEQYF	TGCAGCGCCCACGGGACTAGCGTCTACGAGCAGTACTTC
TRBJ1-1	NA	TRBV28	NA	CASSPLGSLGTEAFF	TGTGCCAGCAGTCCCTTAGGTAGCCTGGGAACTGAAGCTTTCTTT
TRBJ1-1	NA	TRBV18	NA	CASSPQTSVRTNTEAFF	TGTGCCAGCTCACCACAGACCTCAGTTCGGACGAACACTGAAGCTTTCTTT
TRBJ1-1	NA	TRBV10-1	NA	CASSESLGVGTEAFF	TGCGCCAGCAGTGAGTCGTTAGGGGTTGGGACTGAAGCTTTCTTT
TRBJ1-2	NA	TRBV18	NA	CASSPQTGFTGYTF	TGTGCCAGCTCACCACAGACGGGTTTTACTGGCTACACCTTC
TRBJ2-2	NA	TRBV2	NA	CASSGFGGGGGETGELFF	TGTGCCAGCAGTGGTTTCGGTGGTGGAGGGGGCGAGACCGGGGAGCTGTTTTTT
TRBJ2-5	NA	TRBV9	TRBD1	CASRGQGEETQYF	TGTGCCAGCAGAGGACAGGGCGAAGAGACCCAGTACTTC
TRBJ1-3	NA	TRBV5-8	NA	CASSLGLYSGNTIYF	TGTGCCAGCAGCTTGGGGCTTTACTCTGGAAACACCATATATTTT
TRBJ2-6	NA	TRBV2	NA	CASSPSGANVLTF	TGTGCCAGCAGCCCCTCTGGGGCCAACGTCCTGACTTTC
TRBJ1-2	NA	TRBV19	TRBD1	CASSTRTGEVDGYTF	TGTGCCAGTAGTACGCGGACAGGGGAAGTAGATGGCTACACCTTC